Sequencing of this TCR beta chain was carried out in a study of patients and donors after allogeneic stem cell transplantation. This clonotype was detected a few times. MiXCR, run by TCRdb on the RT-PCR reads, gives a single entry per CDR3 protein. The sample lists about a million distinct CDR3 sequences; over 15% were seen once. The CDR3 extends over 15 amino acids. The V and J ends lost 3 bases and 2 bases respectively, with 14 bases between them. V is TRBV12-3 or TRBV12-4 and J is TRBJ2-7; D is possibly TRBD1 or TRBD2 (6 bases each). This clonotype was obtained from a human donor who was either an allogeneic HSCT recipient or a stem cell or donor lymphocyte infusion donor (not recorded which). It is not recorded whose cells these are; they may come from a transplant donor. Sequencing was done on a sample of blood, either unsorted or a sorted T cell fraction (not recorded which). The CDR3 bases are TGTGCCAGCAGTTTCCGGGGGCTTCGGACCTACGAGCAGTACTTC. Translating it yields CASSFRGLRTYEQYF.